The 21 T cell receptor beta chains below come from one sample, sequenced in a study of blood T cell repertoires in COVID-19. The data were produced by immunoSEQ multiplex PCR, yet TCRdb's version contains in-frame clones alone and is incomplete. The top ten hold less than 2% of the sample, which has roughly 500,000 clones, around 87% seen once. The specimen sequenced was PBMCs or T cells enriched from blood (not recorded which). The receptors stem from a woman between 40 and 55 years old who had recovered from COVID-19.

This clone was counted only a few times. The chain carries TRBV10-3 and TRBJ2-3; D gene uncertain. Germline V lookup: CDR1 ENHRY, CDR2 SYGVKD. V was trimmed by 9 bases and J by 0 bases, leaving 13 bases between them. This CDR3 spans 14 amino acids. The CDR3 coding sequence is TGTGCCATAGCTGGAGCGAGTAGCACAGATACGCAGTATTTT. It is translated as CAIAGASSTDTQYF.

The rearrangement uses TRBV10-3 and TRBJ1-2; no clear D. Trimming removed 7 bases at V and 0 bases at J, with 12 bases between. Germline assignment: CDR1 ENHRY and CDR2 SYGVKD. The CDR3 has 14 amino acids. In DNA, the CDR3 is TGTGCCATCAAAAACGGAGGGTCTAACTATGGCTACACCTTC. It translates to CAIKNGGSNYGYTF.

V and J are TRBV19 and TRBJ2-7, with D possibly TRBD2 on 6 matching bases. Germline assignment: CDR1 LNHDA and CDR2 SQIVND (reference sequence). V gave up 1 base and J gave up 0 bases, with 13 bases separating them. The CDR3 is 16 amino acids. This CDR3 is CASSIALAGSSYEQYF. The CDR3, as DNA: TGTGCCAGTAGTATAGCCTTGGCGGGGAGCTCCTACGAGCAGTACTTC.

The CDR3 DNA reads TGTGCCAGCAGCCTTCTCTCAGAGACCCAGTACTTC. Its translation: CASSLLSETQYF. V gene TRBV7-2 combines with J gene TRBJ2-5; the D is unclear. CDR3 length equals 12 residues. V gave up 5 bases and J gave up 4 bases, with 8 bases separating them. Germline CDR1 reads SGHTA; CDR2 reads FQGNSA.

The rearrangement joins TRBV5-6 to TRBJ2-7; tentatively, D is TRBD2 (5 bases). Germline V gene data show CDR1 as SGHDT and CDR2 as YYEEEE. The CDR3 covers 15 residues. V lost 4 bases and J 4 bases, leaving 18 bases between the germline ends. In nucleotides, the CDR3 is TGTGCCAGCAGCGTTACCGGGAACGTAAGGTACGAGCAGTACTTC. Its protein is CASSVTGNVRYEQYF.

This clone was seen only once. The genes are TRBV9 and TRBJ1-1; no definite D call. Germline V gives CDR1 SGDLS, CDR2 YYNGEE. The CDR3 loop spans 15 amino acids. V lost 0 bases and J lost 0, with 9 bases in between. As DNA, the CDR3 is TGTGCCAGCAGCGTAGCTGACAAGCTGAACACTGAAGCTTTCTTT. Translation: CASSVADKLNTEAFF.

This clone was observed a few times. The rearrangement links TRBV7-2 to TRBJ1-3; D may be TRBD1 (5 bases). Germline CDR1 is SGHTA and CDR2 is FQGNSA. Trimming pared 3 bases from V and 0 bases from J, leaving 6 bases between. The CDR3 has 14 amino acids. This chain's CDR3 is CASSFGASGNTIYF. Here the CDR3 DNA reads TGTGCCAGCAGCTTTGGGGCCTCTGGAAACACCATATATTTT. Supplemented by reference TRBV7-2 and TRBJ1-3, the full variable domain reads GAGVSQSPSNKVTEKGKDVELRCDPISGHTALYWYRQSLGQGLEFLIYFQGNSAPDKSGLPSDRFSAERTGGSVSTLTIQRTQQEDSAVYLCASSFGASGNTIYFGEGSWLTVV.

This sequence joins TRBV6-2 or TRBV6-3 and TRBJ2-1, with D possibly matching TRBD1 (7 bases). V lost 5 bases and J lost 2, with 25 bases in between. Germline assignment: CDR1 MNHEY and CDR2 SVGEGT. The CDR3 length is 19 residues. CDR3 sequence: CASSHGLASGGAAYNEQFF. The CDR3 DNA reads as TGTGCCAGCAGTCACGGGCTAGCGTCAGGGGGTGCTGCCTACAATGAGCAGTTCTTC.

The chain carries TRBV29-1 and TRBJ2-1, with D perhaps matching TRBD2 (6 bases). From germline, CDR1 is SQVTM and CDR2 ANQGSEA. The V end was cut by 7 bases, the J end by 5 bases, with 18 bases between. This CDR3 contains 14 residues. Here the CDR3 reads CSAFPDSGNNEQFF. The CDR3 DNA follows: TGCAGCGCGTTTCCGGATAGCGGCAACAATGAGCAGTTCTTC.

The V call is TRBV21-1, the J call TRBJ2-2; the D call of TRBD1 is as the table states it, not checked on the DNA. TRBV21-1 represents a pseudogene. CDR3 length: 15 residues. CDR3 amino acids: CASSEGTEISGELFF. CDR3 in DNA: TGTGCCAGCAGCGAAGGGACAGAGATTTCCGGGGAGCTGTTTTTT.

This clone has only one observation. V and J are TRBV28 and TRBJ1-5; D unresolved. The CDR3 runs 13 residues. Germline loops: CDR1 MDHEN, CDR2 SYDVKM. V lost 2 bases and J 6 bases, leaving 8 bases between the germline ends. The CDR3 reads CASSLGDGQPQHF. CDR3 DNA sequence: TGTGCCAGCAGTTTAGGAGATGGTCAGCCCCAGCATTTT.

The chain employs TRBV18 and TRBJ1-3; maybe TRBD1 (5 bases). The CDR3 runs to 16 residues. Germline lookup yields CDR1 KGHSH and CDR2 LQKENI. V lost 2 bases and J lost 6, with 17 bases in between. This chain's CDR3 is CASSPAGPQAPNTIYF. CDR3 in DNA: TGTGCCAGCTCACCAGCAGGGCCCCAAGCCCCAAACACCATATATTTT.

The chain joins TRBV5-8 to TRBJ1-5, with 9 bases identical to TRBD1. The CDR3 contains 14 residues. J lost 7 bases, V lost 4 bases, and 6 bases had no gene match. Per the germline V gene, CDR1 is SGHTS and CDR2 is YDEGEE. CDR3 sequence reads: CASSHGQGNQPQHF. In nucleotides, the CDR3 is TGTGCCAGCAGCCACGGACAGGGGAACCAGCCCCAGCATTTT.

CDR3 region: CSVGLQGFYYGYTF. DNA for the CDR3: TGCAGCGTTGGCCTACAGGGTTTTTACTATGGCTACACCTTC. The J gene is TRBJ1-2, the V gene TRBV29-1, with a possible D match to TRBD1 (6 bases). Trimming took 4 bases from V and 3 from J, leaving 15 bases between them. Germline-derived CDR1 and CDR2 are SQVTM and ANQGSEA. This CDR3 region has 14 residues.

This chain uses TRBV19 with TRBJ1-3; D remains unclear. Germline V CDR1 and CDR2: LNHDA, SQIVND (reference sequence). The CDR3 is made up of 14 amino acids. Between the trimmed V and J ends, which lost 4 bases and 2 bases, there was a span of 9 bases. The CDR3 DNA sequence: TGTGCCAGTAGTAAAGGAGGTGCTGGAAACACCATATATTTT. Translation: CASSKGGAGNTIYF.

This chain joins TRBV30 and TRBJ1-2, with 7 nucleotides matching TRBD1. Germline-derived CDR1 and CDR2 are GTSNPN and SVGIG (reference sequence). CDR3 length: 12 amino acids. The V and J ends lost 5 bases and 6 bases, in that order; junction bases with no gene match: 6. In nucleotides, the CDR3 is TGTGCCTGGTATGGGACAGCCCATGGCTACACCTTC. Residues: CAWYGTAHGYTF.

This sequence joins TRBV12-5 and TRBJ1-3; D perhaps matches TRBD1 (6 bases). The germline V gene encodes CDR1 LGHNT and CDR2 FRNRAP. Trimming left V 5 bases short and J 2 bases short, with 10 bases between. The CDR3 has 14 residues. The CDR3 loop reads CASGLGGAGNTIYF. DNA of the CDR3: TGTGCTAGTGGTCTAGGGGGGGCTGGAAACACCATATATTTT.

V gene TRBV19 combines with J gene TRBJ1-3, with D maybe TRBD1 (5 bases). This CDR3 comprises 13 residues. The V gene's germline CDR1 is LNHDA and CDR2 SQIVND (reference sequence). Trimming removed 9 bases from V and 0 bases from J, with 9 bases in between. In nucleotides, the CDR3 is TGTGCCAGCGGGGGTTTCTCTGGAAACACCATATATTTT. It specifies CASGGFSGNTIYF.

In its sample, this clone was seen a few times. The rearrangement uses TRBV5-1 and TRBJ1-5; 9 bases match TRBD1. Germline V gene lookup returns CDR1 SGHRS and CDR2 YFSETQ. CDR3 size: 15 residues. V gave up 4 bases and J gave up 7 bases; unmatched junction bases: 9. In DNA, the CDR3 is TGCGCCAGCAGCCCACAAGGACAGGGGAACCAGCCCCAGCATTTT. Protein: CASSPQGQGNQPQHF. The full variable domain, its missing parts supplied by reference TRBV5-1 and TRBJ1-5, is KAGVTQTPRYLIKTRGQQVTLSCSPISGHRSVSWYQQTPGQGLQFLFEYFSETQRNKGNFPGRFSGRQFSNSRSEMNVSTLELGDSALYLCASSPQGQGNQPQHFGDGTRLSIL.

The rearrangement joins TRBV27 to TRBJ2-1; the match to TRBD2 covers 14 bases. The V gene's germline CDR1 is MNHEY and CDR2 SMNVEV (reference sequence). J gave up 0 bases and V 6 bases, and 7 bases lay outside the gene matches. This CDR3 region has 18 residues. Here the CDR3 reads CASRGLAGALSSYNEQFF. The CDR3 region has the DNA TGTGCCAGCAGGGGACTAGCGGGAGCCCTGAGCTCCTACAATGAGCAGTTCTTC.

The genes are TRBV5-8 and TRBJ2-1; a weak D match, TRBD2 (6 bases). V dropped 4 bases and J dropped 7 bases, with 21 bases sitting between them. Germline CDR1 SGHTS, CDR2 YDEGEE. The CDR3 totals 16 residues. CDR3 region: CASSGRRGPTVNEQFF. Here the CDR3 DNA reads TGTGCCAGCAGCGGCCGGAGGGGCCCAACCGTAAATGAGCAGTTCTTC.